This TCR beta chain was sequenced in a study of blood T cell repertoires in COVID-19. Whole-study context: Acute and convalescent COVID-19 samples came from the United States, Italy and Spain. From T cells, B-cell-depleted T cells, or PBMCs came the material, which was cDNA or gDNA.

Original data processing: Amplification of reference gene primers was used by the study to estimate nucleated cell counts. Produced via immunoSEQ multiplex PCR; TCRdb's table is partial and in-frame only. V and J calls and clone size follow that table, whereas D and trimming were derived from the DNA. The sample holds fewer than 200,000 clones; 81% are singletons and the top ten take around 12%. While infection was still active, Seattle patients were enrolled and then followed longitudinally. This TCR derives from an elderly woman with COVID-19, enrolled during active disease. Sequenced sample: peripheral blood.

CDR3 sequence (DNA): TGTGCCAGCAGCTTACTAGCGGGATGGAGCACAGATACGCAGTATTTT. Its translation is CASSLLAGWSTDTQYF. The chain uses TRBV5-6 and TRBJ2-3; 10 nucleotides match TRBD2. Germline V gives CDR1 SGHDT, CDR2 YYEEEE. The CDR3 length is 16 residues. Trimming at V came to 2 bases and at J to 0 bases, leaving 3 bases not matched to a gene.